This TCR beta chain is drawn from a study of synovial regulatory T cells in juvenile arthritis. Median disease duration was about 7 years, range 0.2-19.1. The CDR3 has 14 residues. No DNA is given. CDR1 and CDR2 from the germline V gene are LGHNA and YNFKEQ. Profiled with immunoSEQ multiplex PCR; TCRdb holds only in-frame clones, not every one. The sample holds about 6,400 clones. On this clone itself: Its antigen is still unknown.

Notes on the study in general: Synovial Teff and blood CPL repertoires partially overlapped with iaTreg TCR repertoires, which were largely patient-private.

The chain links TRBV4-2 to TRBJ2-7; TCRdb returns TRBD2, unconfirmable since there is no DNA. What was sequenced was Treg cells from blood. Subset defined: remaining (HLA-DR-negative) circulating blood Treg cells. This clonotype was obtained from a donor aged 2 to 35 with juvenile idiopathic arthritis. The CDR3 spells CASSRLAGPSEQYF.